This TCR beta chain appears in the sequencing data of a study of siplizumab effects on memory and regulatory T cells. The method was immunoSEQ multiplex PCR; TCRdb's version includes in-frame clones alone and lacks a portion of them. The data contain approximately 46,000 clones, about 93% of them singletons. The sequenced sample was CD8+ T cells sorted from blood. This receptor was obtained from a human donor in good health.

In nucleotides, the CDR3 is TGTGCCAGCAGCTCCAAAGGGTTCGGCGGGTCCGGGGAGCTGTTTTTT. Translating gives CASSSKGFGGSGELFF. The genes are TRBV7-3 and TRBJ2-2; D might be TRBD2 (5 bases). Trimming took 4 bases from V and 6 from J, leaving 18 bases between them. The CDR3 consists of 16 residues. The germline V gene has CDR1 SGHTA and CDR2 FQGTGA. Combining the CDR3 with reference TRBV7-3 and TRBJ2-2 gives the whole variable domain GAGVSQTPSNKVTEKGKYVELRCDPISGHTALYWYRQSLGQGPEFLIYFQGTGAADDSGLPNDRFFAVRPEGSVSTLKIQRTERGDSAVYLCASSSKGFGGSGELFFGEGSRLTVL.